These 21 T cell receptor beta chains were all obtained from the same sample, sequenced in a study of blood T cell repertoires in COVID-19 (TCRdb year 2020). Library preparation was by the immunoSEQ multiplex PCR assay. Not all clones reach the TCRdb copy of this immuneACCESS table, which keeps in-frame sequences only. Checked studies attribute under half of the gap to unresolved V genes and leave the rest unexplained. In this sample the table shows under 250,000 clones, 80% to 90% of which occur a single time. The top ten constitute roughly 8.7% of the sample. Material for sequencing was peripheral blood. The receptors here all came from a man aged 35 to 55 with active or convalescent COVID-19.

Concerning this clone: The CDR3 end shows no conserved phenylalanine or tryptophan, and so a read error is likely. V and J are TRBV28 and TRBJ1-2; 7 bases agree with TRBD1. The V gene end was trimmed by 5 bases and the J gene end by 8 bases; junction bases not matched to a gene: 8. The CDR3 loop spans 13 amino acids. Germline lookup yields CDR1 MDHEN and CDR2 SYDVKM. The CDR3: CASSTRTGVGYTL. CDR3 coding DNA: TGTGCCAGCAGTACTCGGACAGGAGTGGGCTACACCCTC.

CDR3 nucleotides: TGTGCCAGCAGCCTACAGGGGACTGAAGCTTTCTTT. Amino acids: CASSLQGTEAFF. The V and J genes are TRBV6-5 and TRBJ1-1, with TRBD1 matching 7 bases. This CDR3 has 12 residues. Losses at the gene ends were 6 bases for V and 5 bases for J; bases not matched to a gene: 3. The germline V gene has CDR1 MNHEY and CDR2 SVGAGI.

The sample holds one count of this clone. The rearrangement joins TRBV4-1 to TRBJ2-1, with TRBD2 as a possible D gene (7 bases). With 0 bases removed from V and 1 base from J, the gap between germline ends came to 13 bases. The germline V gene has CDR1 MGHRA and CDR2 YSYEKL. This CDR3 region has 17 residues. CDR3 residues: CASSQERGRNSYNEQFF. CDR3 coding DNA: TGCGCCAGCAGCCAAGAGCGGGGGCGAAATTCCTACAATGAGCAGTTCTTC.

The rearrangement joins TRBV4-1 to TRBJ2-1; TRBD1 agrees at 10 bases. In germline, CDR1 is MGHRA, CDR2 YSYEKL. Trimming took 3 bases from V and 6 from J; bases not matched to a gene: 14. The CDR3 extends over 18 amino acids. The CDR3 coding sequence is TGCGCCAGCAGCCACCTATCGACAGGGGGCTATTATAGCAATGAGCAGTTCTTC. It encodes CASSHLSTGGYYSNEQFF.

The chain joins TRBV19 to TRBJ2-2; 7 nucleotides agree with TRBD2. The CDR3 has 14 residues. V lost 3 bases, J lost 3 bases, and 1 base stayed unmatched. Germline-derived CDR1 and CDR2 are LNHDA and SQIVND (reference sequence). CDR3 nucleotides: TGTGCCAGTAGTATGGGAGGGGACACCGGGGAGCTGTTTTTT. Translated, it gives CASSMGGDTGELFF.

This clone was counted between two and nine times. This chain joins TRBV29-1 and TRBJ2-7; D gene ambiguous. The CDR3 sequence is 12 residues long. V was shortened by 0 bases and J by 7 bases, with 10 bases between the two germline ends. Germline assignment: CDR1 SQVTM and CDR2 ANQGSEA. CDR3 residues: CSVEDRWLEQYF. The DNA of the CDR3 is TGCAGCGTTGAAGATCGGTGGTTGGAGCAGTACTTC.

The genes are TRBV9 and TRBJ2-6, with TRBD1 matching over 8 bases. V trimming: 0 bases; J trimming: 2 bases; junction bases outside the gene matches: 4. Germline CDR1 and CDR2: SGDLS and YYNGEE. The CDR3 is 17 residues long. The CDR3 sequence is CASSVGQGAAGANVLTF. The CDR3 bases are TGTGCCAGCAGCGTAGGGCAGGGGGCGGCTGGGGCCAACGTCCTGACTTTC.

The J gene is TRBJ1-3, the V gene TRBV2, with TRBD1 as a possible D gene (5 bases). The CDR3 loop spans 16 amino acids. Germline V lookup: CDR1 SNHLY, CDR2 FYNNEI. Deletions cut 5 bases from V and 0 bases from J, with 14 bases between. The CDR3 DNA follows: TGTGCCAGCAGTCTAGAAGGACACCGCTCTGGAAACACCATATATTTT. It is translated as CASSLEGHRSGNTIYF.

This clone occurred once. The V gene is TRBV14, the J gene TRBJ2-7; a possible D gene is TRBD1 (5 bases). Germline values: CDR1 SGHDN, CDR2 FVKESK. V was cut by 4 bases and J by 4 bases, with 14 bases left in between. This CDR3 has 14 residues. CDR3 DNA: TGTGCCAGCAGCCCCATAACTCAGGGATACGAGCAGTACTTC. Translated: CASSPITQGYEQYF.

CDR3 protein: CASSPAATGAGANVLTF. The CDR3 bases are TGTGCCAGCTCACCAGCAGCGACAGGGGCTGGGGCCAACGTCCTGACTTTC. The gene calls are TRBV18 and TRBJ2-6, with 8 bases that match TRBD1. In germline, CDR1 is KGHSH, CDR2 LQKENI. The CDR3 consists of 17 residues. Germline trimming cut 2 bases from V and 2 bases from J; bases unmatched to any gene: 5.

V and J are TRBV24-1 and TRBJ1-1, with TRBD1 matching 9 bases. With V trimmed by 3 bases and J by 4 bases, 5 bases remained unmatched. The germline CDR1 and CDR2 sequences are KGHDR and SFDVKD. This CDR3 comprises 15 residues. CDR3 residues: CATSDTGTGSTEAFF. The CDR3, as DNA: TGTGCCACCAGTGATACCGGGACAGGGAGCACTGAAGCTTTCTTT.

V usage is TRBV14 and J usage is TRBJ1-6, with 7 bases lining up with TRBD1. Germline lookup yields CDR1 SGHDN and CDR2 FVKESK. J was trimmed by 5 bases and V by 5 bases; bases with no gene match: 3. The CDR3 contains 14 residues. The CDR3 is CASSFDRDNSPLHF. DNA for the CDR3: TGTGCCAGCAGCTTTGACAGGGATAATTCACCCCTCCACTTT.

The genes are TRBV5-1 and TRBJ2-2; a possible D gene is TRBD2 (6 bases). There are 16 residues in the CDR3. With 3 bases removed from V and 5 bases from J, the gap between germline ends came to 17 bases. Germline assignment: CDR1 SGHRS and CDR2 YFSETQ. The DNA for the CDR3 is TGCGCCAGCAGCTCCGTGGGCGGGATAGGGACCGGGGAGCTGTTTTTT. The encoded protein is CASSSVGGIGTGELFF.

CDR3 nucleotide sequence: TGTGCCAGCAGCTTAATTTCAGGACAGGGGGTGCCCTACACCTTC. This sequence encodes CASSLISGQGVPYTF. V is TRBV11-2 and J is TRBJ1-2, with 10 bases fitting TRBD1. V lost 2 bases to trimming and J lost 10 bases; unmatched junction nucleotides: 10. Germline values: CDR1 SGHAT, CDR2 FQNNGV. The CDR3 is made up of 15 amino acids.

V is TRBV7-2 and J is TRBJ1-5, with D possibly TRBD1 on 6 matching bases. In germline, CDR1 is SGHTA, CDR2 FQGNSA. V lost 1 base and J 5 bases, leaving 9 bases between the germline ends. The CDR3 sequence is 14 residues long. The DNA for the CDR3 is TGTGCCAGCAGCTTAGTGGCAGGGGATCAGCCCCAGCATTTT. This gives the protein CASSLVAGDQPQHF.

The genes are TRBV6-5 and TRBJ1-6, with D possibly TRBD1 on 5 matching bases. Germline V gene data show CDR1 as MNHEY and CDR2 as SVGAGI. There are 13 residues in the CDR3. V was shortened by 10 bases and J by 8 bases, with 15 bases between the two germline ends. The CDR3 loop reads CATSDSKDSPLHF. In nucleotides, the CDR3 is TGTGCCACTTCCGACAGTAAAGATTCACCCCTCCACTTT.

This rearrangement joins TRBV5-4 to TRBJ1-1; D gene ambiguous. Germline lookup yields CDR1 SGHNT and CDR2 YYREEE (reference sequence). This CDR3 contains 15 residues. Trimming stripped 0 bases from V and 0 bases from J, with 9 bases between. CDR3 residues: CASSLEGAMNTEAFF. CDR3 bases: TGTGCCAGCAGCTTGGAGGGAGCCATGAACACTGAAGCTTTCTTT.

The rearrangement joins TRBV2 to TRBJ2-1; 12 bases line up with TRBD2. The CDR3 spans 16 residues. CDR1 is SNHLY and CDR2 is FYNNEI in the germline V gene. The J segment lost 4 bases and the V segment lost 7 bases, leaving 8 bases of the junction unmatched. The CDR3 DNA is TGTGCCAGCATTGAGACTAGCGGGAGCGGGTACAATGAGCAGTTCTTC. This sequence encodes CASIETSGSGYNEQFF.

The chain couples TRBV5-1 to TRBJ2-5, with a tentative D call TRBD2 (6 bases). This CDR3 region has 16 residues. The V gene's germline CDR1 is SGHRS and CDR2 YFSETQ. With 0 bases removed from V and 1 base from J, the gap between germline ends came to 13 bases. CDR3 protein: CASSLGGAGIQETQYF. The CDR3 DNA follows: TGCGCCAGCAGCTTGGGTGGCGCGGGAATCCAAGAGACCCAGTACTTC. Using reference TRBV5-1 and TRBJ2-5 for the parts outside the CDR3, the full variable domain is KAGVTQTPRYLIKTRGQQVTLSCSPISGHRSVSWYQQTPGQGLQFLFEYFSETQRNKGNFPGRFSGRQFSNSRSEMNVSTLELGDSALYLCASSLGGAGIQETQYFGPGTRLLVL.

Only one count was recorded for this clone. CDR3 DNA: TGTGCCAGCAGCGTAGAACAGGCCGGCGCTACTGAAGCTTTCTTT. This gives the protein CASSVEQAGATEAFF. The chain recombines TRBV9 with TRBJ1-1, with D tentatively TRBD1 (5 bases). Trimming pared 0 bases from V and 5 bases from J, leaving 14 bases between. Germline-derived CDR1 and CDR2 are SGDLS and YYNGEE. CDR3 size: 15 residues.

The CDR3, as DNA: TGCGCCAGCAGCCGGACAGACTCTGGAAACACCATATATTTT. It specifies CASSRTDSGNTIYF. The chain links TRBV4-1 to TRBJ1-3; D might be TRBD1 (6 bases). V was pared by 4 bases and J by 0 bases, with 7 bases between. CDR3 length: 14 amino acids. The V gene's germline CDR1 is MGHRA and CDR2 YSYEKL.